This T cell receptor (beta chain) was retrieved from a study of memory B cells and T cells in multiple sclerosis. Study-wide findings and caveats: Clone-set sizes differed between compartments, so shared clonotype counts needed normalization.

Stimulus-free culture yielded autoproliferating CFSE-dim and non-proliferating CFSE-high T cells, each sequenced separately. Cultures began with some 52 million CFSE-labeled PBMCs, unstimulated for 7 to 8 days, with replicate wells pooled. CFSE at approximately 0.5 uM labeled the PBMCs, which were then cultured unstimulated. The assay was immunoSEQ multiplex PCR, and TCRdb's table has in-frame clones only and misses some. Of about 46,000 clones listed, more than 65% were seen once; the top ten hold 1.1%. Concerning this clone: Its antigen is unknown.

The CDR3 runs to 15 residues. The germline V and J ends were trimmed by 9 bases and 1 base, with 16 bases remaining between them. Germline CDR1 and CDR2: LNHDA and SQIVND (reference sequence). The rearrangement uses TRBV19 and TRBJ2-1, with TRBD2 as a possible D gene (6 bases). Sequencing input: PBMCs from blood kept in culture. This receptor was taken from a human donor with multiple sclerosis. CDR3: CASSMAGLSYNEQFF. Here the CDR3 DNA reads TGTGCCAGCTCAATGGCGGGGTTATCCTACAATGAGCAGTTCTTC.